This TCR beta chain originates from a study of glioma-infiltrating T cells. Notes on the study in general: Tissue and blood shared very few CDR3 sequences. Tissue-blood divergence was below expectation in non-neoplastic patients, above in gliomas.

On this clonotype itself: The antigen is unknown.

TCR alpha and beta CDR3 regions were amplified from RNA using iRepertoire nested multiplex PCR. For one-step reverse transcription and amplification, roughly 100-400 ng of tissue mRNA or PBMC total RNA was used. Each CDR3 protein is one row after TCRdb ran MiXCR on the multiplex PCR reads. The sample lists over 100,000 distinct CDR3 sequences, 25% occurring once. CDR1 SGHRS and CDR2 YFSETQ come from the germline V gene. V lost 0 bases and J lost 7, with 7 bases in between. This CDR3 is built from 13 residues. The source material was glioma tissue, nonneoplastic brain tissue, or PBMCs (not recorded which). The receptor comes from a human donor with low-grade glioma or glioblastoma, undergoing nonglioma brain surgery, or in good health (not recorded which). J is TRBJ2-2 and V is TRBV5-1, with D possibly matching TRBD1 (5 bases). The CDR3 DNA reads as TGCGCCAGCAGCTTGGGACAGCTCGGGGAGCTGTTTTTT. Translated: CASSLGQLGELFF.